This T cell receptor (beta chain) emerged from a study of cytomegalovirus exposure and HLA in healthy donors. About this clone: Its antigen is undetermined.

Profiled with immunoSEQ multiplex PCR; TCRdb holds only in-frame clones, not every one. The sample records 90,000 or so clones, 96% being singletons. This CDR3 spans 13 amino acids. Trimming shortened V by 7 bases and J by 6 bases, and 11 bases separated the two germline ends. Germline V gene sequence: CDR1 SGHRS, CDR2 YFSETQ. Study results and limitations: Most TCR sequences were rare, but some public TCRs occurred in many donors. In vitro confirmation showed three CMV-associated chains to be CMV antigen specific.

The clonotype comes from a man between 18 and 29 years old in good health and CMV-seronegative. The specimen was PBMCs. The J gene is TRBJ1-6, the V gene TRBV5-1; weak D call: TRBD1 (5 bases). CDR3 region: CASRSGGNSPLHF. CDR3 DNA: TGCGCCAGCCGAAGCGGGGGTAATTCACCCCTCCACTTT.